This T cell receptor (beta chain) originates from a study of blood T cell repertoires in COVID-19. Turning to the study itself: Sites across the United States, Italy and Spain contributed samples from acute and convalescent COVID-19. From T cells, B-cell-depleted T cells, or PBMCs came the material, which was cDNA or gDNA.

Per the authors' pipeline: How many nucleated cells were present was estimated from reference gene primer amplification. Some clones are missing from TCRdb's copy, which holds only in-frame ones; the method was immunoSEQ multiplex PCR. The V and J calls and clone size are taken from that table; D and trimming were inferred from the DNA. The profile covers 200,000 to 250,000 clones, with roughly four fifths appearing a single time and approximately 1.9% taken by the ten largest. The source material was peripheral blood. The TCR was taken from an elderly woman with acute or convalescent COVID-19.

CDR3 DNA: TGTGCCAGTAAGAGGACAGCCGCCGACTATGGCTACACCTTC. Translation gives CASKRTAADYGYTF. The V and J genes are TRBV19 and TRBJ1-2, with D tentatively TRBD1 (6 bases). Trimming pared 7 bases from V and 3 bases from J, leaving 15 bases between. CDR1 LNHDA and CDR2 SQIVND come from the germline V gene (reference sequence). There are 14 residues in the CDR3.